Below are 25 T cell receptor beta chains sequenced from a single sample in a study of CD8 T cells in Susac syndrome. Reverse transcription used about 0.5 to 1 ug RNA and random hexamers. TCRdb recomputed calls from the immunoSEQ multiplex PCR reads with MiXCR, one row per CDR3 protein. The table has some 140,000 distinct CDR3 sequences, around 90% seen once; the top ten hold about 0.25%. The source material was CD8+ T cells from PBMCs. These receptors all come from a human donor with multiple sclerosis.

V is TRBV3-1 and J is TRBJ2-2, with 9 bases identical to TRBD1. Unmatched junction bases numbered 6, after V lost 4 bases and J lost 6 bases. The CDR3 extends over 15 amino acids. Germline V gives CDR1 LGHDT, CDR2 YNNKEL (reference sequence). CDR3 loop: CASSPDRGIAGELFF. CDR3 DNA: TGTGCCAGCAGCCCCGACAGGGGGATAGCCGGGGAGCTGTTTTTT. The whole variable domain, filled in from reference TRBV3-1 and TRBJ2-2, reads DTAVSQTPKYLVTQMGNDKSIKCEQNLGHDTMYWYKQDSKKFLKIMFSYNNKELIINETVPNRFSPKSPDKAHLNLHINSLELGDSAVYFCASSPDRGIAGELFFGEGSRLTVL.

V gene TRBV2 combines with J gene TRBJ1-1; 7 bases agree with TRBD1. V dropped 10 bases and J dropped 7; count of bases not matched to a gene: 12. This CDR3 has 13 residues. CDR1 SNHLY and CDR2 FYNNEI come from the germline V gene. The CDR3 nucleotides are TGTGCCACCAGGGGGGCAGCCCAAATTGAAGCTTTCTTT. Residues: CATRGAAQIEAFF. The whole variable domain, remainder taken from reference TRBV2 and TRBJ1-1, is EPEVTQTPSHQVTQMGQEVILRCVPISNHLYFYWYRQILGQKVEFLVSFYNNEISEKSEIFDDQFSVERPDGSNFTLKIRSTKLEDSAMYFCATRGAAQIEAFFGQGTRLTVV.

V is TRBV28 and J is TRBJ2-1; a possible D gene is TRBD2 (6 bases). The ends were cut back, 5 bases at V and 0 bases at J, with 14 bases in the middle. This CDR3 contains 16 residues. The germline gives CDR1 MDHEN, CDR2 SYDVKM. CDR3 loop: CASSTGAESSYNEQFF. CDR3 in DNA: TGTGCCAGCAGTACGGGAGCGGAAAGCTCCTACAATGAGCAGTTCTTC.

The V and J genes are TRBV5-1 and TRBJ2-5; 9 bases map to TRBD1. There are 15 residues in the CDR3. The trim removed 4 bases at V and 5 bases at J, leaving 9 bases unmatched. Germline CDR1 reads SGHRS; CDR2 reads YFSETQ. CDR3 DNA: TGCGCCAGCAGCCCGGACAGGGGTTATGTCGAGACCCAGTACTTC. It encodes CASSPDRGYVETQYF.

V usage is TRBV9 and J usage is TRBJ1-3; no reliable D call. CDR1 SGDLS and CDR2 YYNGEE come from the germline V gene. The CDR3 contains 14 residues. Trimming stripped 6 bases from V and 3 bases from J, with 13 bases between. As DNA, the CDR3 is TGTGCCAGCACGTCGGGGATCAATGGAAACACCATATATTTT. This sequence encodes CASTSGINGNTIYF.

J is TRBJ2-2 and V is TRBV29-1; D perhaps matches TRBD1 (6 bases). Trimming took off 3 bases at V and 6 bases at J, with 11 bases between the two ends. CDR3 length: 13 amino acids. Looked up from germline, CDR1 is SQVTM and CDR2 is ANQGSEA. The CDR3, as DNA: TGCAGCGTTGATGAGAAGGGGGCCGGGGAGCTGTTTTTT. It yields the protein CSVDEKGAGELFF.

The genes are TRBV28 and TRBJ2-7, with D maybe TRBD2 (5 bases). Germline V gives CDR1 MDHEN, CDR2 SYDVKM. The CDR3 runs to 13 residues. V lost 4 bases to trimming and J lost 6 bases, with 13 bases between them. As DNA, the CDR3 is TGTGCCAGCAGTTCCGGGGTATGGCTCGAGCAGTACTTC. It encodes CASSSGVWLEQYF.

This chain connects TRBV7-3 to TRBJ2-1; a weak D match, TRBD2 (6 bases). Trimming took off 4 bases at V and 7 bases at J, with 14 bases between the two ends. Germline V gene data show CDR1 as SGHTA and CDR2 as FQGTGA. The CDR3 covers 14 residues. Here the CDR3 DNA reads TGTGCCAGCAGCTGCCGGGACTTTCTTAATGAGCAGTTCTTC. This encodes CASSCRDFLNEQFF.

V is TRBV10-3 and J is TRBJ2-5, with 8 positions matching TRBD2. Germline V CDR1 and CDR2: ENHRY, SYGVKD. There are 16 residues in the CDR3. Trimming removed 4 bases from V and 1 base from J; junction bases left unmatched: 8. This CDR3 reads CAISAPSGGGQETQYF. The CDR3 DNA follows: TGTGCCATCAGTGCGCCCAGCGGGGGCGGCCAAGAGACCCAGTACTTC.

The CDR3 sequence: CASSSDYYEQYF. CDR3 coding DNA: TGTGCCAGCAGTTCGGATTACTACGAGCAGTACTTC. The chain has TRBV6-2 or TRBV6-3 and TRBJ2-7; D unclear. This CDR3 has 12 residues. Trimming removed 4 bases at V and 3 bases at J, with 7 bases between. Germline CDR1 reads MNHEY; CDR2 reads SVGEGT.

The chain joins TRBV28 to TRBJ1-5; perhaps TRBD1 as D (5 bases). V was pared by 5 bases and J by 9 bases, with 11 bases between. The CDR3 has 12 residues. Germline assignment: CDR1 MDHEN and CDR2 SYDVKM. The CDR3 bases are TGTGCCAGCAGTCCCCCAAGGGGGCCCCAGCATTTT. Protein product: CASSPPRGPQHF.

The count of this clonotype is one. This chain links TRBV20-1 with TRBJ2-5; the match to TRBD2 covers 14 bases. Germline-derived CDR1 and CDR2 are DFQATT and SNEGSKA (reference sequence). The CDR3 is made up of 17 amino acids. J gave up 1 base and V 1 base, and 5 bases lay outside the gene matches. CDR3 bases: TGCAGTGCTAGAGCACGACTAGCGGGAGGGATCCAAGAGACCCAGTACTTC. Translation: CSARARLAGGIQETQYF.

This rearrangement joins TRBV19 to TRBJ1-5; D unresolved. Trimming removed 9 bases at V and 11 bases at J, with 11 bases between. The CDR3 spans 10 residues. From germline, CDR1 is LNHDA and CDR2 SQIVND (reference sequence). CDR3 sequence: CARPGPAQHF. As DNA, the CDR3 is TGTGCCAGGCCCGGACCGGCCCAGCATTTT.

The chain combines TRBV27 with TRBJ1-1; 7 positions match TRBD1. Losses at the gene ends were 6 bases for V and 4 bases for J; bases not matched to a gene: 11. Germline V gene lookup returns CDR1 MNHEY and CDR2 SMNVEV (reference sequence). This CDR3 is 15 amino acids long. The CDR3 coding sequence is TGTGCCAGCAGCTATCAGGGGGTGGGAGTCACTGAAGCTTTCTTT. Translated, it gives CASSYQGVGVTEAFF.

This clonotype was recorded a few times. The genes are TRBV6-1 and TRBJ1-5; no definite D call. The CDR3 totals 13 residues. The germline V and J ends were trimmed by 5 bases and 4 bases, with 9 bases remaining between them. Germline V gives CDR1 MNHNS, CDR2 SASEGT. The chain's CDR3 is CASSTDANQPQHF. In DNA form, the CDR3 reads TGTGCCAGCAGTACGGACGCAAATCAGCCCCAGCATTTT.

This CDR3 is CASSLGLAGDSEQYF. CDR3 DNA sequence: TGTGCCAGCAGCCTGGGACTAGCGGGAGATAGTGAGCAGTACTTC. The chain employs TRBV3-1 and TRBJ2-7, with 14 bases aligning to TRBD2. Germline assignment: CDR1 LGHDT and CDR2 YNNKEL (reference sequence). The length of the CDR3 is 15 residues. J gave up 7 bases and V 4 bases, and 6 bases lay outside the gene matches.

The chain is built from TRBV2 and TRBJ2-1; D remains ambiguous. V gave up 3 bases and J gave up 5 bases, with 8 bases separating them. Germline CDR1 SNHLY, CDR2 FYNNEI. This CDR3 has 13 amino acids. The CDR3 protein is CASSDTWDNEQFF. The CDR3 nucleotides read TGTGCCAGCAGTGATACCTGGGACAATGAGCAGTTCTTC. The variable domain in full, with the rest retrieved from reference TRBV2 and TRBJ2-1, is EPEVTQTPSHQVTQMGQEVILRCVPISNHLYFYWYRQILGQKVEFLVSFYNNEISEKSEIFDDQFSVERPDGSNFTLKIRSTKLEDSAMYFCASSDTWDNEQFFGPGTRLTVL.

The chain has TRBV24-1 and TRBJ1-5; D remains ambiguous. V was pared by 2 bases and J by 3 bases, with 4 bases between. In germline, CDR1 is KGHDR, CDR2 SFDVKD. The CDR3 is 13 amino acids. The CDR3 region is CATSDSVNQPQHF. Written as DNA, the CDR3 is TGTGCCACCAGTGATTCGGTCAATCAGCCCCAGCATTTT.

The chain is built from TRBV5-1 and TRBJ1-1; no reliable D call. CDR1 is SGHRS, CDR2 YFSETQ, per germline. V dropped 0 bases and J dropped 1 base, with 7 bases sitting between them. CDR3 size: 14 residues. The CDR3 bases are TGCGCCAGCAGCTTGGGGTTTGGGAACACTGAAGCTTTCTTT. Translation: CASSLGFGNTEAFF.

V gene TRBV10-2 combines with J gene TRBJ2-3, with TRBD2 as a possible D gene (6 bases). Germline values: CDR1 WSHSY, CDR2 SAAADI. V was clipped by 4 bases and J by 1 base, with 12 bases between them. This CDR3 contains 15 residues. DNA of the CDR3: TGCGCCAGCAGTGGGCGGCGGGGAGGCACAGATACGCAGTATTTT. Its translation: CASSGRRGGTDTQYF.

The CDR3 spells CASSFLDTDQPQHF. CDR3 bases: TGTGCCAGCAGTTTCCTGGACACCGATCAGCCCCAGCATTTT. The V gene is TRBV28, the J gene TRBJ1-5, with a possible D match to TRBD1 (5 bases). This CDR3 has 14 residues. V dropped 3 bases and J dropped 5 bases, with 11 bases sitting between them. Germline V gene sequence: CDR1 MDHEN, CDR2 SYDVKM. Variable domain in full (rest from reference TRBV28 and TRBJ1-5): DVKVTQSSRYLVKRTGEKVFLECVQDMDHENMFWYRQDPGLGLRLIYFSYDVKMKEKGDIPEGYSVSREKKERFSLILESASTNQTSMYLCASSFLDTDQPQHFGDGTRLSIL.

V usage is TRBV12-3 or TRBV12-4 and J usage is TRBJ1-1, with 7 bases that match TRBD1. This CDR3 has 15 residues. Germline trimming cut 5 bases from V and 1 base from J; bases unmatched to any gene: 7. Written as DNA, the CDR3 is TGTGCCAGCAGTGAGTTGCACAGGGGGAACACTGAAGCTTTCTTT. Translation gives CASSELHRGNTEAFF.

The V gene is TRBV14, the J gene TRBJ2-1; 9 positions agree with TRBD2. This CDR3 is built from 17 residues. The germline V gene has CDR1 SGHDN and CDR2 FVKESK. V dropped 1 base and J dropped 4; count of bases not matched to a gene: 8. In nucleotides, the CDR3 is TGTGCCAGCAGCCAAGGCCCCTTCGGACTAGCGTACAATGAGCAGTTCTTC. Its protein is CASSQGPFGLAYNEQFF.

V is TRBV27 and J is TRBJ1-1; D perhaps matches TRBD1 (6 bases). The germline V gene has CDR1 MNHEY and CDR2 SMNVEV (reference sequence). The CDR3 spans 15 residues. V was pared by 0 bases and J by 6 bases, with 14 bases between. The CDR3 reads CASSLSAGGFPEAFF. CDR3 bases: TGTGCCAGCAGTTTATCGGCGGGGGGCTTTCCTGAAGCTTTCTTT.

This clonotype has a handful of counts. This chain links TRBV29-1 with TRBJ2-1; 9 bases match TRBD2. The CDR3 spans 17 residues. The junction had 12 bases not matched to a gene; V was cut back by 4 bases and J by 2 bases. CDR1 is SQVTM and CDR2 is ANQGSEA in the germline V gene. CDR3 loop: CSVGGVAGASPYNEQFF. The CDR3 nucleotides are TGCAGCGTTGGGGGCGTAGCGGGAGCTTCACCCTACAATGAGCAGTTCTTC.